Following are 4 T cell receptor beta chains from one sample sequenced in a study of blood T cell repertoires in COVID-19. Measured with immunoSEQ multiplex PCR; TCRdb has only the in-frame clones, and not every one. The sample lists some 150,000 clones, around 78% occurring once. Sequencing input: PBMCs or T cells enriched from blood (not recorded which). The receptors stem from a woman aged 45-65 years who had recovered from COVID-19.

The V and J genes are TRBV30 and TRBJ2-7; D is unresolved. The germline V and J ends were trimmed by 2 bases and 6 bases, with 8 bases remaining between them. CDR3 length: 11 residues. Germline-derived CDR1 and CDR2 are GTSNPN and SVGIG (reference sequence). In DNA, the CDR3 is TGTGCCTGGAGTCGCGGTCGCGAGCAGTACGTC. It specifies CAWSRGREQYV.

In regard to this clone: This CDR3 is also generated by other DNA sequences in the sample. The V call is TRBV18, the J call TRBJ1-1; D is unresolved. The V and J ends lost 2 bases and 0 bases respectively, with 4 bases between them. Germline loops: CDR1 KGHSH, CDR2 LQKENI. The CDR3 totals 13 residues. CDR3 sequence reads: CASSPGVNTEAFF. In DNA form, the CDR3 reads TGTGCCAGCTCACCAGGAGTGAACACTGAAGCTTTCTTT.

This chain joins TRBV6-6 and TRBJ2-7; tentatively, D is TRBD1 (6 bases). The CDR3 has 16 residues. V lost 7 bases and J lost 1, with 20 bases in between. Germline V lookup: CDR1 MNHNY, CDR2 SVGAGI (reference sequence). CDR3 region: CASKGTGTRGSYEQYV. Here the CDR3 DNA reads TGTGCCAGCAAAGGAACCGGGACACGAGGTTCCTACGAGCAGTACGTC.

The rearrangement uses TRBV11-2 and TRBJ1-5, with unresolved D. The CDR3 is 15 residues long. Looked up from germline, CDR1 is SGHAT and CDR2 is FQNNGV. Trimming removed 5 bases at V and 6 bases at J, with 17 bases between. The CDR3 nucleotides read TGTGCCAGCAGCGCCGGGTCCTCGTCGGGTCAGCCCCAGCATTTT. Its translation is CASSAGSSSGQPQHF.